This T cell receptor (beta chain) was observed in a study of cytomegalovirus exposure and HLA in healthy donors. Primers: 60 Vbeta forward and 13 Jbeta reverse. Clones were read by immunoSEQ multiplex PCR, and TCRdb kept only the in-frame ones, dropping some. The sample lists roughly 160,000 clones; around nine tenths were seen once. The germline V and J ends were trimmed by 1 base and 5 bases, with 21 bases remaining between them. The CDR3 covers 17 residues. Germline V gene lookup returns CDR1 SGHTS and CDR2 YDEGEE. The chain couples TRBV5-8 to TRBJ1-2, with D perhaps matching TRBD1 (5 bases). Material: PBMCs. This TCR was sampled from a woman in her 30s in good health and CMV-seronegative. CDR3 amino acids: CASSLLGTSLGIYGYTF. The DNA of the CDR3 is TGTGCCAGCAGCTTGCTGGGGACTAGCTTGGGGATTTATGGCTACACCTTC.